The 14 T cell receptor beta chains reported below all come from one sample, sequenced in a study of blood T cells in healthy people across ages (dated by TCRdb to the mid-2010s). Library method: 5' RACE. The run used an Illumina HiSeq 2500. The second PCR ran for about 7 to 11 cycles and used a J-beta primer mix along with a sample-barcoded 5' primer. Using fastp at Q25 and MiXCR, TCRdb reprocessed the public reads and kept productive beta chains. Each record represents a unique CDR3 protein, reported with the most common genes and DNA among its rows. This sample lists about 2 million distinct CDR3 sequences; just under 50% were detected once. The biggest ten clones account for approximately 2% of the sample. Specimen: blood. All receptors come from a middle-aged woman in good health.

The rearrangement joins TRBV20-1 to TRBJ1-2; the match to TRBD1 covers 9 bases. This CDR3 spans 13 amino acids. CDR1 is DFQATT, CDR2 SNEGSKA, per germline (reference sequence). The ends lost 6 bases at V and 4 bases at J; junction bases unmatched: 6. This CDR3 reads CSARTGASYGYTF. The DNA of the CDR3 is TGCAGTGCCCGGACAGGGGCCTCCTATGGCTACACCTTC.

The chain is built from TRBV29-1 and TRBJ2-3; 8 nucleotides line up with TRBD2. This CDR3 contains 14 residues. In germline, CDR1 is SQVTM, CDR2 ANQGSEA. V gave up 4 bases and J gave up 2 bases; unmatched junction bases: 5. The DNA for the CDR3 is TGCAGCGTTGTAATAGCGGGGACCACAGATACGCAGTATTTT. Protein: CSVVIAGTTDTQYF.

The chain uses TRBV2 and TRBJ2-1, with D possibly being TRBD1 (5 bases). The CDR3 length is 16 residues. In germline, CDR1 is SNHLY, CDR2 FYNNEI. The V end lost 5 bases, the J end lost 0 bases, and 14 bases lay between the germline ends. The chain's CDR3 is CASSPLTGGSYNEQFF. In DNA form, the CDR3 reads TGTGCCAGCAGTCCACTAACAGGTGGCTCCTACAATGAGCAGTTCTTC.

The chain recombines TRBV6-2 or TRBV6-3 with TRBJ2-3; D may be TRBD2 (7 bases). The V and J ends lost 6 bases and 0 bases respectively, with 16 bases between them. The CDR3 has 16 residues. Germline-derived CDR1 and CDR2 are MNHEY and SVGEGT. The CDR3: CASSSWGRGSTDTQYF. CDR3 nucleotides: TGTGCCAGCAGCTCGTGGGGGCGGGGGAGCACAGATACGCAGTATTTT.

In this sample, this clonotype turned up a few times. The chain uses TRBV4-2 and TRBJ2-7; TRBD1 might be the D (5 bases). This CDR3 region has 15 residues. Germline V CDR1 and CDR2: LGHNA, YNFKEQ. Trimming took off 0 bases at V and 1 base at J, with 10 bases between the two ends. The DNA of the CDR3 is TGTGCCAGCAGCCAAGATTTACAGGCGTCCTACGAGCAGTACTTC. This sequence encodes CASSQDLQASYEQYF.

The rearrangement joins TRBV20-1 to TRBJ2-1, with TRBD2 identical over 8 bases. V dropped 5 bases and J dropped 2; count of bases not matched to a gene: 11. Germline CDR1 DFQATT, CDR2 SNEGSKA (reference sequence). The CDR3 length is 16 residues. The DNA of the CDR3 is TGCAGTGCTCACAAAGGCGCGGGGGGCCCCTACAATGAGCAGTTCTTC. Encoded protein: CSAHKGAGGPYNEQFF.

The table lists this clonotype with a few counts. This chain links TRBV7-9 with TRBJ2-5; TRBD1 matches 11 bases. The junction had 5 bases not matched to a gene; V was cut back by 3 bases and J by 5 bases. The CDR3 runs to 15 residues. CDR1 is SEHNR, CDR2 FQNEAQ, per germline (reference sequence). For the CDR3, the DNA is TGTGCCAGCAGCTTCCGGACAGGGGGCTCCGAGACCCAGTACTTC. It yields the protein CASSFRTGGSETQYF.

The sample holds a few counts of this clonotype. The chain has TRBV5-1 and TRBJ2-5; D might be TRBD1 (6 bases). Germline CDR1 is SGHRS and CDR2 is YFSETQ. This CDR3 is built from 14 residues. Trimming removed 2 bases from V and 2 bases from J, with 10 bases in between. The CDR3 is CASSFGTRQETQYF. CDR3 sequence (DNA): TGCGCCAGCAGCTTCGGGACACGACAAGAGACCCAGTACTTC.

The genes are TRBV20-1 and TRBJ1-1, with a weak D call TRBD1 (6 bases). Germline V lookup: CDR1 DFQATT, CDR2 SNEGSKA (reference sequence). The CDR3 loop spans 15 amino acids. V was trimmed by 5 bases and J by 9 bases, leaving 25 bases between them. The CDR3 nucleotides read TGCAGTGCTGGCTTGCTTGTCCGGGACATTCACCAAGCTTTCTTT. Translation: CSAGLLVRDIHQAFF.

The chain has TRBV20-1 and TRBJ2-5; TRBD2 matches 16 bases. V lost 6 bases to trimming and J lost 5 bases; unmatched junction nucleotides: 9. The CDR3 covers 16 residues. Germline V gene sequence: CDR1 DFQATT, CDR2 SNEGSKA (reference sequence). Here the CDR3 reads CSAGGTSGGAFETQYF. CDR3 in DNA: TGCAGTGCAGGCGGGACTAGCGGGGGGGCCTTTGAGACCCAGTACTTC.

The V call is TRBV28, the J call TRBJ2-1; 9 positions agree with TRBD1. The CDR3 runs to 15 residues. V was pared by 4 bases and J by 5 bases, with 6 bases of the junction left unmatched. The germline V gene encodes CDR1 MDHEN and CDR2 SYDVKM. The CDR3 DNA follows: TGTGCCAGCAGTTCCTCGGGACAGGGACACAATGAGCAGTTCTTC. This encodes CASSSSGQGHNEQFF. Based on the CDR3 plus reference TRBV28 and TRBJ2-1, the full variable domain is DVKVTQSSRYLVKRTGEKVFLECVQDMDHENMFWYRQDPGLGLRLIYFSYDVKMKEKGDIPEGYSVSREKKERFSLILESASTNQTSMYLCASSSSGQGHNEQFFGPGTRLTVL.

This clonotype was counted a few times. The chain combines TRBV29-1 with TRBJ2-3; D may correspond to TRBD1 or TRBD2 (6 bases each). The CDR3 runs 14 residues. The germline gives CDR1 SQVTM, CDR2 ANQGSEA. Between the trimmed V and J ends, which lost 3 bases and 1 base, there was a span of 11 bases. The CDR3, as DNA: TGCAGCGTTGATGGGGGGCTGCGCACAGATACGCAGTATTTT. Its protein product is CSVDGGLRTDTQYF.

CDR3 residues: CASSGRQGGNEKLFF. DNA for the CDR3: TGTGCCAGCAGCGGACGACAGGGGGGAAATGAAAAACTGTTTTTT. The V gene is TRBV7-9, the J gene TRBJ1-4, with TRBD1 identical over 9 bases. This CDR3 has 15 residues. V lost 5 bases, J lost 5 bases, and 6 bases stayed unmatched. Germline loops: CDR1 SEHNR, CDR2 FQNEAQ (reference sequence).

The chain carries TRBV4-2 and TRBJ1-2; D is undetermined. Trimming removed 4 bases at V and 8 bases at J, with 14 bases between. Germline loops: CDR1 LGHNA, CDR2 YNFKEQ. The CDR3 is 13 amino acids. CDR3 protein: CASSLTSQYGYTF. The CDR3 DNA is TGTGCCAGCAGCCTTACTAGTCAGTACGGCTACACCTTC.